These 11 T cell receptor beta chains came from one sample sequenced in a study of shared clonotypes between healthy human individuals. Assay used: immunoSEQ multiplex PCR; TCRdb lists only in-frame clones, some missing. Of about 2.4 million clones in the sample, just over 90% were seen once. The specimen was naive CD4+ T cells sorted from blood. The subset was: CD45RA+ positively selected. These receptors all stem from a man between 18 and 29 years old in good health.

V is TRBV21-1 and J is TRBJ2-7; TRBD1, as called in the table, went unchecked against the DNA. TRBV21-1 represents a pseudogene. The CDR3 extends over 15 amino acids. CDR3 DNA: TGTGCCAGCAGCCCCGGGACACGAGGGAATACGAGGCAGTACTTC. It codes for CASSPGTRGNTRQYF.

A note on this clone: This same CDR3 is encoded by further DNA sequences in the sample. V and J are TRBV7-2 and TRBJ2-3; unclear D gene. The CDR3 is made up of 12 amino acids. Between the trimmed V and J ends, which lost 5 bases and 6 bases, there was a span of 9 bases. Germline CDR1 and CDR2: SGHTA and FQGNSA. CDR3 sequence reads: CASSAQGDTQYF. CDR3 nucleotides: TGTGCCAGCAGCGCGCAAGGGGATACGCAGTATTTT.

The genes are TRBV30 and TRBJ2-7; no firm D call. Per germline, CDR1 GTSNPN and CDR2 SVGIG (reference sequence). This CDR3 spans 16 amino acids. V was cut by 3 bases and J by 0 bases, with 18 bases left in between. CDR3 sequence (DNA): TGTGCCTGGAGCCCCCAACCCCCCCGGCTCTCCTACGAGCAGTACTTC. It is translated as CAWSPQPPRLSYEQYF.

In the case of this clone: The identical CDR3 is also encoded by other nucleotide sequences in the sample. This sequence joins TRBV7-8 and TRBJ2-5, with D possibly TRBD2 on 6 matching bases. The CDR3 runs 13 residues. Between the trimmed V and J ends, which lost 3 bases and 5 bases, there was a span of 10 bases. CDR1 is SGHVS, CDR2 FQNEAQ, per germline. CDR3 sequence reads: CASSFPGRETQYF. The CDR3 nucleotides are TGTGCCAGCAGCTTTCCAGGGAGGGAGACCCAGTACTTC.

The rearrangement joins TRBV27 to TRBJ1-3; D is unclear. CDR3 length: 12 residues. With 7 bases removed from V and 10 bases from J, the gap between germline ends came to 14 bases. CDR1 and CDR2 (germline): MNHEY, SMNVEV (reference sequence). The chain's CDR3 is CASKPPIKTIYF. CDR3 DNA: TGTGCCAGCAAACCCCCTATAAAGACCATATATTTT.

The chain carries TRBV28 and TRBJ1-2, with D possibly being TRBD1 (5 bases). Germline V lookup: CDR1 MDHEN, CDR2 SYDVKM. Trimming removed 6 bases at V and 0 bases at J, with 14 bases between. The CDR3 contains 15 residues. The chain's CDR3 is CASSSQGRANYGYTF. The CDR3 nucleotides are TGTGCCAGCAGCTCTCAGGGCCGAGCTAACTATGGCTACACCTTC.

V gene TRBV6-6 combines with J gene TRBJ1-3, with 9 bases identical to TRBD1. Looked up from germline, CDR1 is MNHNY and CDR2 is SVGAGI (reference sequence). Trimming took 0 bases from V and 2 from J; bases not matched to a gene: 2. There are 16 residues in the CDR3. The CDR3 nucleotides read TGTGCCAGCAGTTACTCTACAGGGGGCACTGGAAACACCATATATTTT. It translates to CASSYSTGGTGNTIYF.

The chain uses TRBV7-2 and TRBJ1-1; D unclear. The CDR3 has 12 residues. Germline assignment: CDR1 SGHTA and CDR2 FQGNSA. Trimming took 6 bases from V and 7 from J, leaving 12 bases between them. The CDR3 sequence is CASSPDGYEAFF. CDR3 bases: TGTGCCAGCAGTCCGGACGGGTATGAAGCTTTCTTT.

As for this clone: Distinct nucleotide sequences in the sample also encode this CDR3. This chain's CDR3 is CASSEMGLGTGELFF. DNA for the CDR3: TGCGCCAGCAGTGAGATGGGATTAGGCACCGGGGAGCTGTTTTTT. V is TRBV10-1 and J is TRBJ2-2; no clear D gene. Per the germline V gene, CDR1 is WNHNN and CDR2 is SYGVQD (reference sequence). V dropped 2 bases and J dropped 4 bases, with 11 bases sitting between them. The CDR3 has 15 residues.

This chain links TRBV19 with TRBJ1-5, with 9 bases lining up with TRBD1. This CDR3 is 16 amino acids long. The V segment lost 7 bases and the J segment 0 bases; nucleotides outside the gene matches: 7. Germline V CDR1 and CDR2: LNHDA, SQIVND (reference sequence). CDR3 sequence: CASKLGTGSSNQPQHF. CDR3 nucleotides: TGTGCCAGTAAACTTGGGACAGGGAGTAGCAATCAGCCCCAGCATTTT.

The chain recombines TRBV6-1 with TRBJ2-2; unclear D gene. Between the trimmed V and J ends, which lost 4 bases and 1 base, there was a span of 13 bases. CDR1 MNHNS and CDR2 SASEGT come from the germline V gene. The CDR3 spans 16 residues. The CDR3 sequence is CASSGSTGRNTGELFF. CDR3 coding DNA: TGTGCCAGCAGTGGATCAACGGGCAGGAACACCGGGGAGCTGTTTTTT.